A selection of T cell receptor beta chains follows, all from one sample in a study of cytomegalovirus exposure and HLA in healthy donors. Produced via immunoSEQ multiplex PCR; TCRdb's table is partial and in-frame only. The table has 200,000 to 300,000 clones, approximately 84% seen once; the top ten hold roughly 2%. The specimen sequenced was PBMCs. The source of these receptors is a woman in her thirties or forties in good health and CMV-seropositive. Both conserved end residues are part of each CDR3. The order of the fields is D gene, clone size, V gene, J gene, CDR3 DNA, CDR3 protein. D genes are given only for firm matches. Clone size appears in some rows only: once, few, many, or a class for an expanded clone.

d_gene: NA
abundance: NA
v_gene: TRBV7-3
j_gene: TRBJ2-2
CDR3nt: TGTGCCAGCAGCTTAGCGGGAAAGGCCGGGGAGCTGTTTTTT
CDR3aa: CASSLAGKAGELFF

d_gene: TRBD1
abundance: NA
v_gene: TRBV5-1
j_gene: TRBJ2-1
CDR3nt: TGCGCCAGCAGCTCCAGACAGGGGGAAAGGCAGTTCTTC
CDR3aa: CASSSRQGERQFF

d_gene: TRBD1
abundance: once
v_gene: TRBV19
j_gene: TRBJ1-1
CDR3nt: TGTGCCAGTAGTACAGGGGGCCGAAACACTGAAGCTTTCTTT
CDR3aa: CASSTGGRNTEAFF

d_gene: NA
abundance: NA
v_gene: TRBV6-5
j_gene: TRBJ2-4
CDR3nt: TGTGCCAGCAGTTACTCACCGGGACTCTCAAACAGTCAGTACTTC
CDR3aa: CASSYSPGLSNSQYF

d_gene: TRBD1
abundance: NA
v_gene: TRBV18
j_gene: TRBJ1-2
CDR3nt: TGTGCCTCATCGCCGGGACAGGGGGCAAACGGCTACACCTTC
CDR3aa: CASSPGQGANGYTF

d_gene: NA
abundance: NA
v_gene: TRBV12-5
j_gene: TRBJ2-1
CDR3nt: TGTGCTAGTGGGCCGGGAGTCGATGAGCAGTTCTTC
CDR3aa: CASGPGVDEQFF

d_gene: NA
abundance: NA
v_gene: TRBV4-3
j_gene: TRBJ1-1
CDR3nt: TGCGCCAGCAGCCCGGCGGGAAAGAACACTGAAGCTTTCTTT
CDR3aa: CASSPAGKNTEAFF

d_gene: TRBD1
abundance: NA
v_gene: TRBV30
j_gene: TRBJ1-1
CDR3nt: TGTGCCTGGAGTTTAGGACAGGGGGCTAGGAACACTGAAGCTTTCTTT
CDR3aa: CAWSLGQGARNTEAFF

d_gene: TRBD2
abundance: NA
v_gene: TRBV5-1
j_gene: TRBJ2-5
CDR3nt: TGCGCCAGCAGCCCAGGGACTAGCGGGAGGCGAGAGACCCAGTACTTC
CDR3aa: CASSPGTSGRRETQYF

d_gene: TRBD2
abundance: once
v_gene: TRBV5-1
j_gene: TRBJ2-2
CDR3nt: TGCGCCAGCAGCCCCTTAGCGGGGCCGACCGGGGAGCTGTTTTTT
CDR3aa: CASSPLAGPTGELFF

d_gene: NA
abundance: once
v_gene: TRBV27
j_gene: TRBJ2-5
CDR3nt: TGTGCCAGCAGTCCTGGACGACTGGAGGGGACAGAGACCCAGTACTTC
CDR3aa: CASSPGRLEGTETQYF

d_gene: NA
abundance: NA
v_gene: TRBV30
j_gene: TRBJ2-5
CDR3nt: TGTGCCTGGATGGGAGGATTTTTGGAGACCCAGTACTTC
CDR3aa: CAWMGGFLETQYF

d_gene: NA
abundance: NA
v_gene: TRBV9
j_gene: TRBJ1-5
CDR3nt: TGTGCCAGCAGCGTAGGTGGCAGCAATCAGCCCCAGCATTTT
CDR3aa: CASSVGGSNQPQHF

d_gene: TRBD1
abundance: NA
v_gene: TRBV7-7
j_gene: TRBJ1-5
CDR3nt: TGTGCTAGCAGCCAACGAGACAGGGGACGGAATCAGCCCCAGCATTTT
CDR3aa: CASSQRDRGRNQPQHF

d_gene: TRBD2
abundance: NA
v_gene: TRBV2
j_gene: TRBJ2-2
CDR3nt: TGTGCCAGCAGTCAACATGGGACTAGCGGGAGGGCCAGCACCGGGGAGCTGTTTTTT
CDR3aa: CASSQHGTSGRASTGELFF

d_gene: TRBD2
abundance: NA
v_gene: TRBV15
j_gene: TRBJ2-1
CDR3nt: TGTGCCACCAGCAGACTAGCGGGAGGGGACAATGAGCAGTTCTTC
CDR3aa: CATSRLAGGDNEQFF

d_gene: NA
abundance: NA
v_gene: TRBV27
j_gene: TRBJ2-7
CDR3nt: TGTGCCAGCAGTTTTGGGGCCCGGGCCGAGCAGTACTTC
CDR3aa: CASSFGARAEQYF